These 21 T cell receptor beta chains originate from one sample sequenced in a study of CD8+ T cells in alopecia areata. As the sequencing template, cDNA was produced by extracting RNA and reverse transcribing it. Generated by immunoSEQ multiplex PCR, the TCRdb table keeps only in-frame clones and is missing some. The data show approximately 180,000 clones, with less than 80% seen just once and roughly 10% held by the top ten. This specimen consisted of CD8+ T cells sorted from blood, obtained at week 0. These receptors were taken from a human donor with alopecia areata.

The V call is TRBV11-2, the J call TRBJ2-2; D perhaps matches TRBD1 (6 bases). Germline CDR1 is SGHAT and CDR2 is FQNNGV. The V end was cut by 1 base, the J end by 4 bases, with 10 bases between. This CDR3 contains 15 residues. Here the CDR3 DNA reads TGTGCCAGCAGCTTAGTACAGGGTTTCACCGGGGAGCTGTTTTTT. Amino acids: CASSLVQGFTGELFF.

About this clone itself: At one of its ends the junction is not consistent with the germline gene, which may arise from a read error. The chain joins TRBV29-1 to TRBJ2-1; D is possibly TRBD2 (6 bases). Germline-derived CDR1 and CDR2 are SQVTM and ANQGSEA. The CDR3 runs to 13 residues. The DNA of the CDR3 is TGCAGCGCCGAGCGGGTTTCCTCCAATGAGCAGTTCTTC. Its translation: CSAERVSSNEQFF.

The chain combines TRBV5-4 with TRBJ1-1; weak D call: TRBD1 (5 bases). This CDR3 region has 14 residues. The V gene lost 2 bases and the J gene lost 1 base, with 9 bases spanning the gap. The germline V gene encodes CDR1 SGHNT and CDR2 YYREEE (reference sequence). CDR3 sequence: CASSFLGENTEAFF. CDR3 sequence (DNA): TGTGCCAGCAGCTTTCTGGGGGAGAACACTGAAGCTTTCTTT. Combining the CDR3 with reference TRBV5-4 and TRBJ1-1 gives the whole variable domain ETGVTQSPTHLIKTRGQQVTLRCSSQSGHNTVSWYQQALGQGPQFIFQYYREEENGRGNFPPRFSGLQFPNYSSELNVNALELDDSALYLCASSFLGENTEAFFGQGTRLTVV.

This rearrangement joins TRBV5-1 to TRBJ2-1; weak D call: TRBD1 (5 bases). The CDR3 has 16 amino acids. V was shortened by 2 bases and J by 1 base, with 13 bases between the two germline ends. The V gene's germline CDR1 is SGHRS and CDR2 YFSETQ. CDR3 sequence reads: CASSLHRGESYNEQFF. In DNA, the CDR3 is TGCGCCAGCAGCTTACATAGGGGTGAGTCCTACAATGAGCAGTTCTTC. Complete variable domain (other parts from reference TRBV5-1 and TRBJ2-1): KAGVTQTPRYLIKTRGQQVTLSCSPISGHRSVSWYQQTPGQGLQFLFEYFSETQRNKGNFPGRFSGRQFSNSRSEMNVSTLELGDSALYLCASSLHRGESYNEQFFGPGTRLTVL.

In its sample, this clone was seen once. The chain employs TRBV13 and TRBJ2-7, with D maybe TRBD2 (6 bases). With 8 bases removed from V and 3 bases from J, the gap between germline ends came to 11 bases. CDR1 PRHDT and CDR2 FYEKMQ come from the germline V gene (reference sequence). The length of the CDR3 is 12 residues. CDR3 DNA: TGTGCCAGCGGTGGAGGGCTCTACGAGCAGTACTTC. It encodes CASGGGLYEQYF.

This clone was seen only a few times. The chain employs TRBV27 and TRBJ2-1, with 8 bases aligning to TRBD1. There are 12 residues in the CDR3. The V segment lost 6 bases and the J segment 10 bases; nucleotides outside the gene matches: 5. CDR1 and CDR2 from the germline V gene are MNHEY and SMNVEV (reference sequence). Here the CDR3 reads CASRQGAVEQFF. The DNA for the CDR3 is TGTGCCAGCAGGCAGGGGGCGGTCGAGCAGTTCTTC.

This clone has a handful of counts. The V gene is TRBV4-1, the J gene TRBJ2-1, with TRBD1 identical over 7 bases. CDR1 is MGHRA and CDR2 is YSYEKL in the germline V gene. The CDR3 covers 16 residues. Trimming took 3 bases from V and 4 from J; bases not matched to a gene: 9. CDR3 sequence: CASSQNLGQSYNEQFF. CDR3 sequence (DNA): TGCGCCAGCAGCCAGAATCTGGGACAGTCGTACAATGAGCAGTTCTTC.

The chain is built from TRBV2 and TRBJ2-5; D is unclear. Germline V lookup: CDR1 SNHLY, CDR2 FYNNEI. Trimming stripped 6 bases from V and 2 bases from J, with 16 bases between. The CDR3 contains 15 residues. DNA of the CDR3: TGTGCCAGCAGAACCATGGCCGGATTGCAAGAGACCCAGTACTTC. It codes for CASRTMAGLQETQYF.

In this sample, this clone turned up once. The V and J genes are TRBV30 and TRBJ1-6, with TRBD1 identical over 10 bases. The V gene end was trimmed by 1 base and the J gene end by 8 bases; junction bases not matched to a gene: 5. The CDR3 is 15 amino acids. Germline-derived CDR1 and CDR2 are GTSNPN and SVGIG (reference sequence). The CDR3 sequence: CAWSGPGQGYSPLHF. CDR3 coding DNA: TGTGCCTGGAGTGGTCCGGGACAGGGGTATTCACCCCTCCACTTT.

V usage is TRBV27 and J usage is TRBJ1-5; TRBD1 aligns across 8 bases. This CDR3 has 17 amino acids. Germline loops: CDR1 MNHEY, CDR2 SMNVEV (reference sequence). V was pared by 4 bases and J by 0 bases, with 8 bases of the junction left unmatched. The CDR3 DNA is TGTGCCAGCAGTTACGGACAGGGCAAATATAGCAATCAGCCCCAGCATTTT. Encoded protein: CASSYGQGKYSNQPQHF.

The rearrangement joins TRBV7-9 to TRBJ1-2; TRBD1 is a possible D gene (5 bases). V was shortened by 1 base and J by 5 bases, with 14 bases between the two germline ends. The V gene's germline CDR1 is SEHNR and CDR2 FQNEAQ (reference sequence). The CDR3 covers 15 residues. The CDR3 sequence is CASSLDPPGFYGYTF. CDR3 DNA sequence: TGTGCCAGCAGCTTAGATCCTCCAGGGTTTTATGGCTACACCTTC.

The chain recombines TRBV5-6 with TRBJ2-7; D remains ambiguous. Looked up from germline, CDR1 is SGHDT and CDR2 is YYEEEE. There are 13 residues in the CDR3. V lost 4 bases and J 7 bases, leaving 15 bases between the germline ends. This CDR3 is CASSVGNTREQYF. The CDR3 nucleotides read TGTGCCAGCAGCGTGGGGAATACGAGGGAGCAGTACTTC. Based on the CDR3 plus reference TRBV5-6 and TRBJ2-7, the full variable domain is DAGVTQSPTHLIKTRGQQVTLRCSPKSGHDTVSWYQQALGQGPQFIFQYYEEEERQRGNFPDRFSGHQFPNYSSELNVNALLLGDSALYLCASSVGNTREQYFGPGTRLTVT.

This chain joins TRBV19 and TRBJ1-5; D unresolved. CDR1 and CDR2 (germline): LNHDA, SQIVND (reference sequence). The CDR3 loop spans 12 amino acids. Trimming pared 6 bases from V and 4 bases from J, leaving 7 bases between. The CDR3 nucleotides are TGTGCCAGTAGATCGGCTAATCAGCCCCAGCATTTT. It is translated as CASRSANQPQHF.

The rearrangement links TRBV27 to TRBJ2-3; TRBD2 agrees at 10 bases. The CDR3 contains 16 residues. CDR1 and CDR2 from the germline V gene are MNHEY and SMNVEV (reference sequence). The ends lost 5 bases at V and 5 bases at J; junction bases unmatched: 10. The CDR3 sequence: CASSLRLAGVGDTQYF. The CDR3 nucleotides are TGTGCCAGCAGTCTACGACTAGCGGGCGTGGGAGATACGCAGTATTTT.

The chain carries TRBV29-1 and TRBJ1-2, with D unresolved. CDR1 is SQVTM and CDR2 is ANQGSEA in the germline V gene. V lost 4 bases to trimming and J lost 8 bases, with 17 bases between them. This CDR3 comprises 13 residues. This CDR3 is CSVGGPTREGYTF. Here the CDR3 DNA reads TGCAGCGTTGGAGGACCCACCCGGGAGGGCTACACCTTC. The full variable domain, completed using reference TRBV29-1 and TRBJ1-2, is SAVISQKPSRDICQRGTSLTIQCQVDSQVTMMFWYRQQPGQSLTLIATANQGSEATYESGFVIDKFPISRPNLTFSTLTVSNMSPEDSSIYLCSVGGPTREGYTFGSGTRLTVV.

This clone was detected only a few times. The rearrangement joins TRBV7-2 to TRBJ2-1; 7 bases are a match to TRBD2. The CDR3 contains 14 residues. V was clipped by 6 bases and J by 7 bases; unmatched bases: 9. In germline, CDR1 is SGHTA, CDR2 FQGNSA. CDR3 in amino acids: CASRRPGGRNEQFF. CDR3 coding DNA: TGTGCCAGCAGACGTCCGGGAGGAAGAAATGAGCAGTTCTTC. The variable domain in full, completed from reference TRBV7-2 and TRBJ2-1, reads GAGVSQSPSNKVTEKGKDVELRCDPISGHTALYWYRQSLGQGLEFLIYFQGNSAPDKSGLPSDRFSAERTGGSVSTLTIQRTQQEDSAVYLCASRRPGGRNEQFFGPGTRLTVL.

DNA of the CDR3: TGTGCCAGCAGCCTTGGTGGGACAGGGGCCAGAGTGGGCAATCAGCCCCAGCATTTT. Protein sequence: CASSLGGTGARVGNQPQHF. The rearrangement uses TRBV4-2 and TRBJ1-5; the match to TRBD1 covers 10 bases. Germline V gene data show CDR1 as LGHNA and CDR2 as YNFKEQ. V lost 4 bases, J lost 2 bases, and 14 bases stayed unmatched. This CDR3 has 19 residues.

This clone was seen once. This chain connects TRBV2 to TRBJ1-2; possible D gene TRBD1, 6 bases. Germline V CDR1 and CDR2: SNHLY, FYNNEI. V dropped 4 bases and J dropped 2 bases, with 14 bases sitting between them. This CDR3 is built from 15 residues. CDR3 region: CASSGYTGANYGYTF. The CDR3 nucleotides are TGTGCCAGCAGTGGGTACACGGGGGCCAACTATGGCTACACCTTC.

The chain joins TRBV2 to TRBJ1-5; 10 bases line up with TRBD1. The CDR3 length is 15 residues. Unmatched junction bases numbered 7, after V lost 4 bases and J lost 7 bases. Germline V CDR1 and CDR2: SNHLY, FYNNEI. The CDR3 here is CASSAWTGGGQPQHF. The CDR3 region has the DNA TGTGCCAGCAGTGCTTGGACAGGGGGAGGGCAGCCCCAGCATTTT. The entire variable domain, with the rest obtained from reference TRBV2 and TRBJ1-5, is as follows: EPEVTQTPSHQVTQMGQEVILRCVPISNHLYFYWYRQILGQKVEFLVSFYNNEISEKSEIFDDQFSVERPDGSNFTLKIRSTKLEDSAMYFCASSAWTGGGQPQHFGDGTRLSIL.

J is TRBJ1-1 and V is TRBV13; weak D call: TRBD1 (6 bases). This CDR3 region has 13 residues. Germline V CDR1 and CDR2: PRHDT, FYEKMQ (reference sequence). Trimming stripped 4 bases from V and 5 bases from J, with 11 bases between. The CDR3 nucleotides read TGTGCCAGCAGCTCAGGGGTAGATACTGAAGCTTTCTTT. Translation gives CASSSGVDTEAFF.

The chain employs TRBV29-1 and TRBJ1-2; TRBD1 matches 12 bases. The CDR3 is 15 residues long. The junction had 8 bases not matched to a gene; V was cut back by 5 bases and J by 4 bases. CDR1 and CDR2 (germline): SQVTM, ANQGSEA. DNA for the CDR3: TGCAGCGTTTGGGACAGGGGGCTTCTGGGCTATGGCTACACCTTC. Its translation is CSVWDRGLLGYGYTF.